What follows describes a single T cell receptor (beta chain). V dropped 0 bases and J dropped 2 bases, with 14 bases sitting between them. Germline V gives CDR1 SGHTA, CDR2 FQGTGA. This CDR3 is 17 amino acids long. The data are from a study of shared clonotypes between healthy human individuals. All of the donors resided in Nashville, Tennessee, and each was a Caucasian adult. Sequencing was performed with immunoSEQ multiplex PCR; in TCRdb, only in-frame clones are kept and a portion is missing. The table shows fewer than 1.4 million clones, with 70% to 80% occurring only once. The clonotype originates from a man aged 18 to 29 in good health. Some clones in this sample may be carry-over from other donors' samples. The sample consisted of memory CD4+ T cells from PBMCs. The subset denotes: CD45RA-negative fraction. The chain has TRBV7-3 and TRBJ2-1; D is perhaps TRBD1 (6 bases). In nucleotides, the CDR3 is TGTGCCAGCAGCTTAACAGGGGGAAATGTCGCCTACAATGAGCAGTTCTTC. The encoded protein is CASSLTGGNVAYNEQFF. The variable domain in full, completed from reference TRBV7-3 and TRBJ2-1, reads GAGVSQTPSNKVTEKGKYVELRCDPISGHTALYWYRQSLGQGPEFLIYFQGTGAADDSGLPNDRFFAVRPEGSVSTLKIQRTERGDSAVYLCASSLTGGNVAYNEQFFGPGTRLTVL.